This record concerns one T cell receptor beta chain sequence. These data are taken from a study of T cell changes during pregnancy in multiple sclerosis. The V end was cut by 0 bases, the J end by 13 bases, with 10 bases between. CDR1 is KGHSH, CDR2 LQKENI, per germline. The CDR3 spans 12 residues. Clones were sequenced by immunoSEQ multiplex PCR, and TCRdb holds only the in-frame ones, with some missing. The sample includes approximately 100,000 clones, about 93% seen only once; the top ten take 3.5% to 4.5%. Sample: peripheral blood, taken in the first trimester of pregnancy. J is TRBJ2-1 and V is TRBV18, with D unresolved. The receptor comes from a female donor with multiple sclerosis, enrolled in a pregnancy study. Written as DNA, the CDR3 is TGTGCCAGCTCACCACCCCTACTAAACCAGTTCTTC. It yields the protein CASSPPLLNQFF.